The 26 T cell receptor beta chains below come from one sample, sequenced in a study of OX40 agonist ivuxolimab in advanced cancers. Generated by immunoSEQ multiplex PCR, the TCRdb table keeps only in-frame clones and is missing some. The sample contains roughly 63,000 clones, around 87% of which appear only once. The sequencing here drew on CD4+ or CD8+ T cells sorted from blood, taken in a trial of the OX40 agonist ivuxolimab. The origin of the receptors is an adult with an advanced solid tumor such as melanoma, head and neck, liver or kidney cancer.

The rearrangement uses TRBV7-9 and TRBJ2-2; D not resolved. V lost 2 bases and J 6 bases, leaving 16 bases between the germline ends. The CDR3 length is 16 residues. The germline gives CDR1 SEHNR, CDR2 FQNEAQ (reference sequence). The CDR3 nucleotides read TGTGCCAGCAGCTTATCGGCGAATAGTGTGTCCGGGGAGCTGTTTTTT. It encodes CASSLSANSVSGELFF.

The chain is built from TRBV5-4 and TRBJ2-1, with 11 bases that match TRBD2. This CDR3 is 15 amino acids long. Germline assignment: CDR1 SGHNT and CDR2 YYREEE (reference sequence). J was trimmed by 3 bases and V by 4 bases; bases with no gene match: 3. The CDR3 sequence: CASSPGLAVYNEQFF. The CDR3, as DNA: TGTGCCAGCAGCCCGGGACTAGCGGTCTACAATGAGCAGTTCTTC.

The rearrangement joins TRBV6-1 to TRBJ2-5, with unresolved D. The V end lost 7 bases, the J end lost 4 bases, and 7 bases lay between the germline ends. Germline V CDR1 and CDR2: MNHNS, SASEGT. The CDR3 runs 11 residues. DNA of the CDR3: TGTGCCAGCACTTTGGGAGAGACCCAGTACTTC. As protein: CASTLGETQYF.

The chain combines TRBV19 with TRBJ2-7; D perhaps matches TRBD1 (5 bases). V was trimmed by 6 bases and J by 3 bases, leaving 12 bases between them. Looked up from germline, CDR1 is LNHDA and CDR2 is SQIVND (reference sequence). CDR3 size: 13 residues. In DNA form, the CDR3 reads TGTGCCAGTAGAACCCTCGACAGCTACGAGCAGTACTTC. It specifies CASRTLDSYEQYF.

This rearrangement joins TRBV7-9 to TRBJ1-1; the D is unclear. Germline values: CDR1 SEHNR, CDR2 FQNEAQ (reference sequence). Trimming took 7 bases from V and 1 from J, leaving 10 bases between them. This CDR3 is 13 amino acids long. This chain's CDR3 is CASISVANTEAFF. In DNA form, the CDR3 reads TGTGCCAGCATTTCGGTAGCGAACACTGAAGCTTTCTTT.

The CDR3 sequence: CASRTGGNTEAFF. CDR3 DNA: TGTGCCAGCCGGACAGGGGGGAACACTGAAGCTTTCTTT. The chain carries TRBV27 and TRBJ1-1; the match to TRBD1 covers 10 bases. CDR1 and CDR2 (germline): MNHEY, SMNVEV (reference sequence). With V trimmed by 8 bases and J by 1 base, 1 base remained unmatched. The CDR3 covers 13 residues.

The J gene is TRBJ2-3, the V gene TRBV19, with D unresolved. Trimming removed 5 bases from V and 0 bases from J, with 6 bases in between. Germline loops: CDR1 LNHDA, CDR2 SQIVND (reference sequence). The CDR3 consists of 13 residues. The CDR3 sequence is CASSWQSTDTQYF. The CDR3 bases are TGTGCCAGTAGTTGGCAGAGCACAGATACGCAGTATTTT.

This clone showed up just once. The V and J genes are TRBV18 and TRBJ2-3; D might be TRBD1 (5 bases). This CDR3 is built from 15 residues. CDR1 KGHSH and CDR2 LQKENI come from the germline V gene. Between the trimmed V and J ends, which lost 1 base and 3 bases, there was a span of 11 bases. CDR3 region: CASSPRPQGTDTQYF. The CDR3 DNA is TGTGCCAGCTCACCACGGCCTCAGGGAACAGATACGCAGTATTTT. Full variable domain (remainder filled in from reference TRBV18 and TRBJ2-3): NAGVMQNPRHLVRRRGQEARLRCSPMKGHSHVYWYRQLPEEGLKFMVYLQKENIIDESGMPKERFSAEFPKEGPSILRIQQVVRGDSAAYFCASSPRPQGTDTQYFGPGTRLTVL.

The CDR3 is CASSLALPGNTEAFF. Written as DNA, the CDR3 is TGCGCCAGCAGCTTGGCCCTTCCAGGGAACACTGAAGCTTTCTTT. The V and J genes are TRBV5-1 and TRBJ1-1; D call uncertain. The germline V gene has CDR1 SGHRS and CDR2 YFSETQ. The ends were cut back, 0 bases at V and 1 base at J, with 10 bases in the middle. The CDR3 is 15 residues long.

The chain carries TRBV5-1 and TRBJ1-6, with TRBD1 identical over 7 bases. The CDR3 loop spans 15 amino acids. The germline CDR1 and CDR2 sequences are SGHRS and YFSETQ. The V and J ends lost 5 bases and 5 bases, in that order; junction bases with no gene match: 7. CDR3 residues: CASSFRDSDNSPLHF. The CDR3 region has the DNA TGCGCCAGCAGTTTTAGGGACAGTGATAATTCACCCCTCCACTTT.

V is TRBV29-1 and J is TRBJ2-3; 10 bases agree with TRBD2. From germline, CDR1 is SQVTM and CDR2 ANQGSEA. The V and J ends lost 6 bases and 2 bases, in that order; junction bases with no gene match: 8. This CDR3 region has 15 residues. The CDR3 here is CSVATSGADTDTQYF. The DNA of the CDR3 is TGCAGCGTCGCCACTAGCGGGGCTGACACAGATACGCAGTATTTT.

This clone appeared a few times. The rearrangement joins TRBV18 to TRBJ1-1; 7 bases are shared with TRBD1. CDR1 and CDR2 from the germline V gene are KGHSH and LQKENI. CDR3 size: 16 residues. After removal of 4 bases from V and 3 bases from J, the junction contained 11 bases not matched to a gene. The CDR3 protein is CASSREQTGWHTEAFF. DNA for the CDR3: TGTGCCAGCTCACGCGAACAGACAGGGTGGCACACTGAAGCTTTCTTT.

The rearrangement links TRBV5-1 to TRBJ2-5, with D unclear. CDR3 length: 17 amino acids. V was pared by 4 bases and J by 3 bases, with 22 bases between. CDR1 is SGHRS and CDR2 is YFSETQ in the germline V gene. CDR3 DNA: TGCGCCAGCAGCCCCTCGGTCCCAGGCCTTGGGAAAGAGACCCAGTACTTC. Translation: CASSPSVPGLGKETQYF.

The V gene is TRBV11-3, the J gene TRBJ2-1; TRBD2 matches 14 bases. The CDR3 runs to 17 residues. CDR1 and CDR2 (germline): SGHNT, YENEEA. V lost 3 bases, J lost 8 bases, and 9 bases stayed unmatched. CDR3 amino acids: CASSFPTSGGGRDEQFF. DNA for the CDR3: TGTGCCAGCAGCTTCCCGACTAGCGGGGGGGGAAGGGATGAGCAGTTCTTC.

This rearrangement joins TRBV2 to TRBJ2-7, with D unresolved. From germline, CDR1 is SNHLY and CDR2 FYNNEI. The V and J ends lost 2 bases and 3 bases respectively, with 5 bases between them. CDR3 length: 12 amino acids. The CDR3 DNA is TGTGCCAGCAGTGAACAGGACTACGAGCAGTACTTC. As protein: CASSEQDYEQYF.

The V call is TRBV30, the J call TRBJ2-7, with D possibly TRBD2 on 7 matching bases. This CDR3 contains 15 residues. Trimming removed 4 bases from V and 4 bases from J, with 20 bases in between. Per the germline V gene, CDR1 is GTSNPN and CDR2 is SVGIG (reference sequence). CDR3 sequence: CAWTPKGGLTYEQYF. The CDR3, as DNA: TGTGCCTGGACCCCCAAGGGGGGACTAACATACGAGCAGTACTTC. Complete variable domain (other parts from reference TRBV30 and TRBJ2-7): SQTIHQWPATLVQPVGSPLSLECTVEGTSNPNLYWYRQAAGRGLQLLFYSVGIGQISSEVPQNLSASRPQDRQFILSSKKLLLSDSGFYLCAWTPKGGLTYEQYFGPGTRLTVT.

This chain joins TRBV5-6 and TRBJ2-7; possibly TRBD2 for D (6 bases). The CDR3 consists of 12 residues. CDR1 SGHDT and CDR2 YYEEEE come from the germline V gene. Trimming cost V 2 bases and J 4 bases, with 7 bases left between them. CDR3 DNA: TGTGCCAGCAGCTTCGGGGGTTACGAGCAGTACTTC. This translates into CASSFGGYEQYF.

The CDR3 coding sequence is TGCAGTGCTACAGGGAACACTGAAGCTTTCTTT. Translated, it gives CSATGNTEAFF. V and J are TRBV20-1 and TRBJ1-1; unclear D gene. CDR1 and CDR2 (germline): DFQATT, SNEGSKA (reference sequence). V lost 4 bases to trimming and J lost 1 base, with 4 bases between them. This CDR3 comprises 11 residues.

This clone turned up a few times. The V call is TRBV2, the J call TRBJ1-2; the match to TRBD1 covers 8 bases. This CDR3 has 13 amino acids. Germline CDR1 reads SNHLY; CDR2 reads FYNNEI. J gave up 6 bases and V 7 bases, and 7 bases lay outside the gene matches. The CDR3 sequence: CASIMTGVHGYTF. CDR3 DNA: TGTGCCAGCATTATGACAGGGGTACATGGCTACACCTTC.

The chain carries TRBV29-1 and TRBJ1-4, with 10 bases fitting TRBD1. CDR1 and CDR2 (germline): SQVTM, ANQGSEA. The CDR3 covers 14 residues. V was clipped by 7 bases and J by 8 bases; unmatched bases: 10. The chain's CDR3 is CSAQGDRGTEKLFF. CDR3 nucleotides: TGCAGCGCTCAGGGGGACAGGGGTACCGAAAAACTGTTTTTT.

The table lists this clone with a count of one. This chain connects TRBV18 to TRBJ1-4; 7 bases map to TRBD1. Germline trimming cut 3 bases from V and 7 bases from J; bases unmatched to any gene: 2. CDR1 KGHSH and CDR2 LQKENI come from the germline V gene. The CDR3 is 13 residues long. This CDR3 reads CASSPGTAEKLFF. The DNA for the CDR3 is TGTGCCAGCTCACCGGGGACAGCTGAAAAACTGTTTTTT.

CDR3 coding DNA: TGTGCCAGCAGCGGACAGGGAGGGCAAGAGACCCAGTACTTC. Translating gives CASSGQGGQETQYF. This chain links TRBV7-2 with TRBJ2-5, with a possible D match to TRBD1 (8 bases). The CDR3 runs 14 residues. The V and J ends lost 5 bases and 2 bases respectively, with 12 bases between them. Germline CDR1 and CDR2: SGHTA and FQGNSA.

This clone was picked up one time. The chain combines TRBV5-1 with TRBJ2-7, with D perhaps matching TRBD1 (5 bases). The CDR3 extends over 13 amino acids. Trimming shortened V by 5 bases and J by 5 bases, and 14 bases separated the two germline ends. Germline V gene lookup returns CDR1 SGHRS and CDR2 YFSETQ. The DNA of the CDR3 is TGCGCCAGCAGTGTACAGGAGCCCCACGAGCAGTACTTC. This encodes CASSVQEPHEQYF. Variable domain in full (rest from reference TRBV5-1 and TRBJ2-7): KAGVTQTPRYLIKTRGQQVTLSCSPISGHRSVSWYQQTPGQGLQFLFEYFSETQRNKGNFPGRFSGRQFSNSRSEMNVSTLELGDSALYLCASSVQEPHEQYFGPGTRLTVT.

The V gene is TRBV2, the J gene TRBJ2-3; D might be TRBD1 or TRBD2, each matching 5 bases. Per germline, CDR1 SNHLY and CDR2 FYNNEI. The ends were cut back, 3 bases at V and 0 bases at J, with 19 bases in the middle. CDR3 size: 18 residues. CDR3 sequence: CASSETIDRARSTDTQYF. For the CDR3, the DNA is TGTGCCAGCAGTGAGACTATCGACAGAGCTCGAAGCACAGATACGCAGTATTTT.

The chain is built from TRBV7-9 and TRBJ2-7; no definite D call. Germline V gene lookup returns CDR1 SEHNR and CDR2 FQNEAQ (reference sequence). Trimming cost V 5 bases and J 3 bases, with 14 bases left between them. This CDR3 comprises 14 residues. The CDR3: CASSPGHTFYEQYF. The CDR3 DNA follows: TGTGCCAGCAGCCCGGGTCACACTTTCTACGAGCAGTACTTC.

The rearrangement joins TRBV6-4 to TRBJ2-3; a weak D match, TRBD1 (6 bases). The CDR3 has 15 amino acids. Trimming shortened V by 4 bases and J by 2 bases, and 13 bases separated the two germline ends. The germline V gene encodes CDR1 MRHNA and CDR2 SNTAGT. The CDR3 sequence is CASSVDSLSTDTQYF. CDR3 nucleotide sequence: TGTGCCAGCAGTGTGGACAGCCTGTCCACAGATACGCAGTATTTT.